The 2 T cell receptor beta chains presented below share a single source sample, sequenced in a study of T-cell memory formation after mild COVID-19. TCRdb used MiXCR to reprocess the 5' RACE reads, holding one entry per CDR3 protein. The sample consists of 140,000 or so distinct CDR3 sequences, 15% to 20% of them appearing once. The material sequenced was PBMCs or a T cell subset sorted from them (not recorded which). The source of these receptors is an adult woman who had mild COVID-19 (a few samples of this study predate the infection). Cell type and time point are not known.

The genes are TRBV12-3 or TRBV12-4 and TRBJ2-7; 9 nucleotides match TRBD2. The CDR3 length is 15 residues. The junction had 7 bases not matched to a gene; V was cut back by 2 bases and J by 5 bases. The CDR3 nucleotides are TGTGCCAGCAGTTTAATGGCGGGGGGGCTTAACGAGCAGTACTTC. This codes for CASSLMAGGLNEQYF.

The chain carries TRBV20-1 and TRBJ2-5; 9 bases line up with TRBD2. This CDR3 has 15 residues. Germline V CDR1 and CDR2: DFQATT, SNEGSKA (reference sequence). V lost 5 bases and J lost 0; bases outside the gene matches: 7. This chain's CDR3 is CSAPGTSWYQETQYF. The CDR3 DNA sequence: TGCAGTGCTCCCGGGACTAGCTGGTACCAAGAGACCCAGTACTTC.